Listed below are T cell receptor beta chains from one sample, sequenced in a study of blood T cell repertoires in COVID-19. TCRdb's table, derived via immunoSEQ multiplex PCR, lists solely in-frame clones and lacks some. The data show approximately 160,000 clones, about four fifths seen once. Sequenced input: peripheral blood. Source of these receptors: a man aged 55 to 69 with active or convalescent COVID-19. The CDR3 runs from the conserved cysteine through the conserved F or W. Each record gives: J gene, V gene, D gene, CDR3 length, clone size, CDR3 DNA, CDR3 protein. A D gene is named only where the DNA matches it firmly. Clone size appears in some rows only: once, few, many, or a class for an expanded clone.

TRBJ1-4,TRBV15,TRBD1,15,.,TGTGCCGCCAGCAGGGACAGGGGCACTAATGAAAAACTGTTTTTT,CAASRDRGTNEKLFF
TRBJ2-7,TRBV6-1,.,14,.,TGTGCCAGCAGTGACAACCGGGGACTCTACGAGCAGTACTTC,CASSDNRGLYEQYF
TRBJ2-3,TRBV10-3,.,16,.,TGTGCCATCAGTGAACGCGGACAGTCTAGCACAGATACGCAGTATTTT,CAISERGQSSTDTQYF
TRBJ2-7,TRBV12-3/TRBV12-4,.,12,few,TGTGCCAGCAGGAGGAGTCTGTACGAGCAGTACTTC,CASRRSLYEQYF
TRBJ1-2,TRBV18,.,16,.,TGTGCCAGCTCACCACCGTTGCCAGGGAAGGCCTATGGCTACACCTTC,CASSPPLPGKAYGYTF
TRBJ1-2,TRBV5-4,.,13,once,TGTGCCAGCAGCTTGGCAGCAGGGATCGCCTACACCTTC,CASSLAAGIAYTF
TRBJ2-7,TRBV7-8,.,13,.,TGTGCCAGCAGCCCCCGGACTGCCTCCCAGCAGTACTTC,CASSPRTASQQYF
TRBJ2-3,TRBV18,TRBD2,19,.,TGTGCCAGCTCACCACAAAGGGGGCTAGCGGGAGGTTCCACAGATACGCAGTATTTT,CASSPQRGLAGGSTDTQYF
TRBJ1-3,TRBV6-5,.,14,once,TGTGCCAGTCGCGAGGCTAGGTGGGGAAACACCATATATTTT,CASREARWGNTIYF
TRBJ1-1,TRBV11-2,.,14,.,TGTGCCAGCAGCGAAAATCAGGCCGTTGATGAAGCTTTCTTT,CASSENQAVDEAFF
TRBJ2-2,TRBV29-1,TRBD2,14,.,TGCAGCGTGTTGACTAGCGGGAACACCGGGGAGCTGTTTTTT,CSVLTSGNTGELFF
TRBJ1-2,TRBV7-2,TRBD1,15,.,TGTGCCAGCAGCCCGAAGACAGGGGGCAGCTATGGCTACACCTTC,CASSPKTGGSYGYTF
TRBJ1-2,TRBV7-2,TRBD1,16,.,TGTGCCAGCAGCTTAGCTTCAACCGGGACAGCCTATGGCTACACCTTC,CASSLASTGTAYGYTF
TRBJ1-5,TRBV6-1,TRBD1,14,.,TGTGCCAGCAGTGAAGCGCCTCGGACAGGGCCCCAGCATTTT,CASSEAPRTGPQHF
TRBJ1-1,TRBV2,.,15,.,TGTGCCAGCAGTGAAAGGATAGTAGACTACACTGAAGCTTTCTTT,CASSERIVDYTEAFF
TRBJ1-5,TRBV2,TRBD1,13,.,TGTGCCAGCAACAGGGGGCTTAATCAGCCCCAGCATTTT,CASNRGLNQPQHF
TRBJ2-7,TRBV4-2,.,16,.,TGTGCCAGCAGCCAAGACCGCGGAGCGGACTCCTACGAGCAGTACTTC,CASSQDRGADSYEQYF
TRBJ2-1,TRBV4-1,TRBD2,17,once,TGCGCCAGCAGCCGAGGCGCGGGGGGGAATAAAGAAGATGAGCAGTTCTTC,CASSRGAGGNKEDEQFF
TRBJ2-1,TRBV18,.,16,.,TGTGCCAGCTTGGCGGTCGGGGGTAACGCGTACAATGAGCAGTTCTTC,CASLAVGGNAYNEQFF
TRBJ1-3,TRBV11-2,.,15,.,TGTGCCAGCAGCTTAGCGGGAAGCTCTGGAAACACCATATATTTT,CASSLAGSSGNTIYF
TRBJ2-1,TRBV6-1,.,14,.,TGTGCCAGCAGTGAATACGGCTCCTACAATGAGCAGTTCTTC,CASSEYGSYNEQFF
TRBJ2-1,TRBV7-9,TRBD2,17,.,TGTGCCAGCAGCTCCGGACTAGCGGGAGGGCCCAACAATGAGCAGTTCTTC,CASSSGLAGGPNNEQFF
TRBJ2-7,TRBV24-1,.,15,.,TGTGCCACCAGTGAGGGGGCAGGGATCTCCTACGAGCAGTACTTC,CATSEGAGISYEQYF
TRBJ2-1,TRBV24-1,TRBD2,18,.,TGTGCCACCAGTGACCATGCCAAAGGGCTAGCGGGACGGGATGAGCAGTTCTTC,CATSDHAKGLAGRDEQFF
TRBJ1-2,TRBV4-1,.,17,.,TGCGCCAGCAGCCAAGAGGGGGTTTGGGCAGGGGCCTATGGCTACACCTTC,CASSQEGVWAGAYGYTF
TRBJ2-5,TRBV2,TRBD1,15,.,TGTGCCAGCAGGCCGCGGGACAGGGGTGGAGAGACCCAGTACTTC,CASRPRDRGGETQYF
TRBJ1-6,TRBV10-2,TRBD1,15,once,TGCGCCAGCAGTGTGGACAGGGCTACAATTTCACCCCTCCACTTT,CASSVDRATISPLHF
TRBJ2-3,TRBV2,TRBD2,15,.,TGTGCCAGCAGCGGTAGCGGGAGTTGGACAGATACGCAGTATTTT,CASSGSGSWTDTQYF
TRBJ2-7,TRBV6-2/TRBV6-3,.,16,many,TGTGCCAGCAGTTACACCCCTCAGGGCGGTTCCTACGAGCAGTACTTC,CASSYTPQGGSYEQYF
TRBJ1-1,TRBV6-2/TRBV6-3,TRBD1,12,few,TGTGCCAGCAGTCGCGGACAGGCAGAAGCTTTCTTT,CASSRGQAEAFF
TRBJ1-5,TRBV6-5,.,14,few,TGTGCCAGCAGTTACGACAGAGGCAATCAGCCCCAGCATTTT,CASSYDRGNQPQHF
TRBJ1-2,TRBV5-5,TRBD1,15,.,TGTGCCAGCAGCTTGACGGGACAGGGGGTTGGTGGCTACACCTTC,CASSLTGQGVGGYTF
TRBJ1-5,TRBV28,.,15,.,TGTGCCAGCACTCTTGGTGGGGGCGGCAATCAGCCCCAGCATTTT,CASTLGGGGNQPQHF